These T cell receptor beta chains were read from a single sample in a study of T cells in Graves' hyperthyroidism and ophthalmopathy. TCRdb re-derived calls from the multiplex PCR reads in MiXCR, one entry per CDR3 protein. In the table there are approximately 600,000 distinct CDR3 sequences, 15% to 20% of which are singletons. Sequenced input: blood. The receptors derive from a woman aged 30 to 39 with Graves' hyperthyroidism. Each CDR3 is given with its conserved first and last residue. Each record gives: clone size, J gene, D gene, V gene, CDR3 protein, CDR3 DNA. D genes are given only for firm matches. Expanded clones are given a class, and other clones once, few, many or no size at all.

>many|TRBJ2-7|TRBD2|TRBV27
CASSQTSGKGEQYF
TGTGCCAGCAGTCAGACTAGCGGGAAGGGCGAGCAGTACTTC
>few|TRBJ2-1|TRBD2|TRBV20-1
CSAGETSEGEQFF
TGCAGTGCTGGAGAGACTAGCGAGGGCGAGCAGTTCTTC
>.|TRBJ2-3|.|TRBV4-2
CASSQEVSIADTQYF
TGTGCCAGCAGCCAAGAGGTTTCGATAGCAGATACGCAGTATTTT
>.|TRBJ1-1|TRBD1|TRBV18
CASSVRDRGVREAFF
TGTGCCAGCTCAGTCCGGGACAGGGGGGTCAGAGAAGCTTTCTTT
>few|TRBJ1-2|.|TRBV20-1
CSAHGRDYGYTF
TGCAGTGCTCATGGACGGGACTATGGCTACACCTTC
>many|TRBJ1-1|TRBD1|TRBV9
CASSADRVLMGTEAFF
TGTGCCAGCAGCGCAGACAGGGTGCTTATGGGCACTGAAGCTTTCTTT
>many|TRBJ2-7|TRBD2|TRBV28
CASSFGAGGTYEQYF
TGTGCCAGCAGTTTTGGAGCGGGAGGGACCTACGAGCAGTACTTC
>.|TRBJ2-1|TRBD2|TRBV20-1
CSARPVGRSSYNEQFF
TGCAGTGCTAGACCCGTCGGGAGGAGCTCCTACAATGAGCAGTTCTTC
>.|TRBJ1-1|TRBD1|TRBV7-8
CASSFLLPGQGSEAFF
TGTGCCAGCAGCTTCTTATTACCGGGACAGGGTTCTGAAGCTTTCTTT
>many|TRBJ2-3|.|TRBV12-3/TRBV12-4
CASSRPPGDTQYF
TGTGCCAGCAGCCGACCTCCGGGCGATACGCAGTATTTT
>many|TRBJ1-2|TRBD1|TRBV18
CASSPPQTGTVGYTF
TGTGCCAGCTCACCACCCCAGACAGGGACGGTTGGCTACACCTTC
>many|TRBJ1-4|.|TRBV7-9
CASSPALNEKLFF
TGTGCCAGCAGCCCAGCCCTTAATGAAAAACTGTTTTTT
>few|TRBJ1-5|.|TRBV20-1
CSARTVNQPQHF
TGCAGTGCTAGGACAGTCAATCAGCCCCAGCATTTT